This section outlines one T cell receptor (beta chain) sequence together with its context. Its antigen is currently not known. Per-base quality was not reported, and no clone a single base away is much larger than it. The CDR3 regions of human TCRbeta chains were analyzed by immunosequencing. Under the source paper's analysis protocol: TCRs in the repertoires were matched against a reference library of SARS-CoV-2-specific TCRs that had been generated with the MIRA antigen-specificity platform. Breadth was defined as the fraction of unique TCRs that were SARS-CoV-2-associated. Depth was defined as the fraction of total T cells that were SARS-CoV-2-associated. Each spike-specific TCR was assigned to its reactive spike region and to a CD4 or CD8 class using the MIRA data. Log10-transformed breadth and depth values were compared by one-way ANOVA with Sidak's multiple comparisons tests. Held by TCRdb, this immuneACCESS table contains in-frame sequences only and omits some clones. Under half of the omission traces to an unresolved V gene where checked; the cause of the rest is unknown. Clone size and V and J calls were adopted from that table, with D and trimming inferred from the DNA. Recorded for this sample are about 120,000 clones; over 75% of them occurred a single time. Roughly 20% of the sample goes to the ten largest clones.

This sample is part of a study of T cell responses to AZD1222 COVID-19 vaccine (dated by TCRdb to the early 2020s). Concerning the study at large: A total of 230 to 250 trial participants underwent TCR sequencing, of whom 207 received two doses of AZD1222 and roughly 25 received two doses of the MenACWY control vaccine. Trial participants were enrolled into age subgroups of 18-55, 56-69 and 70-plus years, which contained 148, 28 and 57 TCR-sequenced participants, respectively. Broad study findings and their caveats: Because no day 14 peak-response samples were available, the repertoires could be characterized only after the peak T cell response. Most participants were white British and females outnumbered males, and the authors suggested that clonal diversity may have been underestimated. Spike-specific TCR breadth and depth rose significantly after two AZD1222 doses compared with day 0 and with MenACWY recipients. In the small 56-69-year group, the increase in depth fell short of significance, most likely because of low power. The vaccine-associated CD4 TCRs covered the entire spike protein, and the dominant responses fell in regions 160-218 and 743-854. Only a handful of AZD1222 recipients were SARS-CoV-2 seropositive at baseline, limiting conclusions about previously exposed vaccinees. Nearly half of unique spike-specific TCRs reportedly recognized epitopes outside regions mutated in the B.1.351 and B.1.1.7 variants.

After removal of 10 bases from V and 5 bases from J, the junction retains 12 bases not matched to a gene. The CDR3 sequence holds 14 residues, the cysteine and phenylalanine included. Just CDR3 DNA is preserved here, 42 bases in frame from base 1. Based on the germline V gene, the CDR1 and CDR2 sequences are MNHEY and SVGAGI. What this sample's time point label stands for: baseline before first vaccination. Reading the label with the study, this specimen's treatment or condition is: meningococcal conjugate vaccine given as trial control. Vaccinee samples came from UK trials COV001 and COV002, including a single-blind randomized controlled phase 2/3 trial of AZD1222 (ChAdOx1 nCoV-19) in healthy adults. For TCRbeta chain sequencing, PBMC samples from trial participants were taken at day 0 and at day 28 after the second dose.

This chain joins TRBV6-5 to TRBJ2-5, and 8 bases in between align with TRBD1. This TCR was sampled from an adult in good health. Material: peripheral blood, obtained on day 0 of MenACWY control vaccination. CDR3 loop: CATGGRGRRETQYF. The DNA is TGTGCCACCGGGGGCAGGGGGCGCCGGGAGACCCAGTACTTC.